These 10 T cell receptor beta chains came from one sample sequenced in a study of human T cells and chemical hapten exposure. In TCRdb, the RACE reads were re-called with MiXCR into one record per CDR3 protein. The profile covers nearly 110,000 distinct CDR3 sequences, with around 12% appearing a single time and 1.6% taken by the ten largest. Sample time point: pre-sensitization, week 0. Described treatment: therapeutic diphenylcyclopropenone sensitization with weekly scalp DPC. Sequencing was performed on whole blood, taken in connection with sensitization to the hapten diphenylcyclopropenone (DPC). Receptors were obtained from a woman aged 45 to 65 with alopecia areata. Some clones in this sample may be carry-over from other donors' samples.

Ten or more counts support this clonotype. The chain couples TRBV7-2 to TRBJ1-1, with no clear D. Germline CDR1 and CDR2: SGHTA and FQGNSA. This CDR3 comprises 11 residues. V lost 5 bases and J 8 bases, leaving 9 bases between the germline ends. CDR3 DNA sequence: TGTGCCAGCAGCCAGGTTACGGAAGCTTTCTTT. It encodes CASSQVTEAFF.

The V gene is TRBV28, the J gene TRBJ2-7; D unresolved. The germline V gene has CDR1 MDHEN and CDR2 SYDVKM. The CDR3 loop spans 12 amino acids. Trimming removed 3 bases at V and 6 bases at J, with 9 bases between. The CDR3 nucleotides are TGTGCCAGCAGTTTGAGGCACCTCGAGCAGTACTTC. It codes for CASSLRHLEQYF.

The sample holds many counts of this clonotype. V usage is TRBV28 and J usage is TRBJ1-5; possible D gene TRBD1, 5 bases. There are 14 residues in the CDR3. CDR1 MDHEN and CDR2 SYDVKM come from the germline V gene. The V and J ends lost 10 bases and 0 bases respectively, with 13 bases between them. CDR3 DNA: TGTGCCACCCGGGACGGTTATAGCAATCAGCCCCAGCATTTT. It codes for CATRDGYSNQPQHF.

This clonotype showed up many times. The V and J genes are TRBV3-1 and TRBJ2-1; maybe TRBD2 (5 bases). The CDR3 is made up of 13 amino acids. Germline V gene data show CDR1 as LGHDT and CDR2 as YNNKEL (reference sequence). V lost 8 bases to trimming and J lost 10 bases, with 18 bases between them. The CDR3 nucleotides are TGTGCCAGCCTGGGCCCACCTGGGAGAGAGCAGTTCTTC. Protein product: CASLGPPGREQFF.

This clonotype was counted a few times. The chain recombines TRBV13 with TRBJ2-7; no definite D call. V shed 2 bases and J shed 0 bases, with 11 bases lying between them. Germline V lookup: CDR1 PRHDT, CDR2 FYEKMQ (reference sequence). This CDR3 comprises 15 residues. The CDR3 region has the DNA TGTGCCAGCAGCTTATTTGGCAGTAGCTCCTACGAGCAGTACTTC. It yields the protein CASSLFGSSSYEQYF. The full variable domain, rest sourced from reference TRBV13 and TRBJ2-7, is AAGVIQSPRHLIKEKRETATLKCYPIPRHDTVYWYQQGPGQDPQFLISFYEKMQSDKGSIPDRFSAQQFSDYHSELNMSSLELGDSALYFCASSLFGSSSYEQYFGPGTRLTVT.

This rearrangement joins TRBV6-5 to TRBJ2-7, with a weak D call TRBD1 (6 bases). V dropped 6 bases and J dropped 6 bases, with 21 bases sitting between them. There are 15 residues in the CDR3. Germline V gene data show CDR1 as MNHEY and CDR2 as SVGAGI. CDR3: CASRPTGPVYSEQYF. In DNA, the CDR3 is TGTGCCAGCAGGCCAACAGGGCCTGTTTACTCCGAGCAGTACTTC.

This clonotype was recorded many times. The chain has TRBV7-2 and TRBJ2-1, with D hard to call. The V gene's germline CDR1 is SGHTA and CDR2 FQGNSA. V lost 2 bases and J 0 bases, leaving 8 bases between the germline ends. The CDR3 loop spans 15 amino acids. This chain's CDR3 is CASSLNGYSYNEQFF. The CDR3, as DNA: TGTGCCAGCAGCTTAAATGGATACTCCTACAATGAGCAGTTCTTC.

V usage is TRBV5-1 and J usage is TRBJ2-3, with TRBD2 identical over 9 bases. Germline assignment: CDR1 SGHRS and CDR2 YFSETQ. The ends lost 7 bases at V and 2 bases at J; junction bases unmatched: 5. The CDR3 runs 14 residues. The CDR3 protein is CASLAGEYTDTQYF. CDR3 nucleotides: TGCGCCAGCTTAGCGGGAGAGTACACAGATACGCAGTATTTT.

Only a few counts were recorded for this clonotype. The V gene is TRBV6-1, the J gene TRBJ2-2; TRBD2 matches 13 bases. The ends lost 8 bases at V and 4 bases at J; junction bases unmatched: 4. This CDR3 contains 15 residues. CDR1 is MNHNS and CDR2 is SASEGT in the germline V gene. The CDR3: CASGRLAGGTGELFF. The CDR3 bases are TGTGCCAGCGGGAGACTAGCGGGAGGCACCGGGGAGCTGTTTTTT.

V is TRBV29-1 and J is TRBJ1-5, with D maybe TRBD1 (6 bases). V was clipped by 7 bases and J by 0 bases, with 13 bases between them. Germline CDR1 is SQVTM and CDR2 is ANQGSEA. This CDR3 contains 14 residues. In DNA form, the CDR3 reads TGCAGCGCTACGGACAGCAATAGCAATCAGCCCCAGCATTTT. Amino acid sequence: CSATDSNSNQPQHF.